Presented here are 30 T cell receptor beta chains from one specimen sequenced in a study of human T cells and chemical hapten exposure. Noted time point: patch test 2, 6 weeks after DPC sensitization. Treatment of the sample: therapeutic diphenylcyclopropenone sensitization with weekly scalp DPC. In TCRdb, the RACE reads were re-called with MiXCR into one record per CDR3 protein. Here the sample spans about 40,000 distinct CDR3 sequences, just under 9% being singletons. Source: whole blood, taken in connection with sensitization to the hapten diphenylcyclopropenone (DPC). These receptor sequences come from a woman aged 35 to 49 with alopecia areata. Some clones in this sample may be carry-over from other donors' samples.

The chain joins TRBV5-6 to TRBJ1-2, with a tentative D call TRBD1 (6 bases). This CDR3 region has 12 residues. Between the trimmed V and J ends, which lost 3 bases and 6 bases, there was a span of 9 bases. From germline, CDR1 is SGHDT and CDR2 YYEEEE. CDR3 nucleotide sequence: TGTGCCAGCAGCTACGACAGGAATGGCTACACCTTC. It is translated as CASSYDRNGYTF.

Ten or more counts support this clonotype. CDR3 loop: CASRHRADTGELFF. In DNA form, the CDR3 reads TGTGCCAGCAGACACAGGGCCGACACCGGGGAGCTGTTTTTT. The V gene is TRBV2, the J gene TRBJ2-2; tentatively, D is TRBD1 (6 bases). This CDR3 has 14 amino acids. The V gene lost 6 bases and the J gene lost 3 bases, with 11 bases spanning the gap. CDR1 and CDR2 from the germline V gene are SNHLY and FYNNEI.

The V gene is TRBV7-6, the J gene TRBJ1-4; TRBD1 might be the D (5 bases). V was trimmed by 0 bases and J by 6 bases, leaving 11 bases between them. Germline CDR1 is SGHVS and CDR2 is FNYEAQ. The CDR3 runs to 15 residues. This CDR3 reads CASSLAGRGHEKLFF. DNA for the CDR3: TGTGCCAGCAGCTTAGCGGGGAGGGGACATGAAAAACTGTTTTTT. Drawing the rest from reference TRBV7-6 and TRBJ1-4, the complete variable domain is GAGVSQSPRYKVTKRGQDVALRCDPISGHVSLYWYRQALGQGPEFLTYFNYEAQQDKSGLPNDRFSAERPEGSISTLTIQRTEQRDSAMYRCASSLAGRGHEKLFFGSGTQLSVL.

This clonotype was found many times. V and J are TRBV20-1 and TRBJ2-3; D ambiguous. The V end lost 3 bases, the J end lost 11 bases, and 18 bases lay between the germline ends. This CDR3 is 13 amino acids long. CDR1 and CDR2 (germline): DFQATT, SNEGSKA (reference sequence). The CDR3 sequence is CSARRMGQMRQYF. In DNA form, the CDR3 reads TGCAGTGCTAGGCGGATGGGCCAAATGCGGCAGTATTTT.

This clonotype was counted ten times or more. This rearrangement joins TRBV5-1 to TRBJ2-5; 9 nucleotides line up with TRBD1. Germline-derived CDR1 and CDR2 are SGHRS and YFSETQ. V lost 4 bases, J lost 6 bases, and 10 bases stayed unmatched. This CDR3 is built from 15 residues. The CDR3 loop is CASSPSGTGLQTQYF. The DNA of the CDR3 is TGCGCCAGCAGCCCCAGCGGGACAGGGTTACAGACCCAGTACTTC.

This clonotype has ten or more counts. The chain couples TRBV5-5 to TRBJ2-5; D is ambiguous. The CDR3 consists of 13 residues. Trimming removed 2 bases at V and 1 base at J, with 6 bases between. Germline V CDR1 and CDR2: SGHKS, YYEKEE (reference sequence). Here the CDR3 DNA reads TGTGCCAGCAGCTTTTTTGGCCAAGAGACCCAGTACTTC. This codes for CASSFFGQETQYF.

This clonotype has ten or more counts. The V call is TRBV12-2, the J call TRBJ2-7. TRBV12-2 is recorded as a pseudogene. The CDR3 totals 13 residues. The CDR3 here is CASRGRSAYEQYF. CDR3 sequence (DNA): TGTGCAAGTCGTGGACGGTCAGCCTACGAGCAGTACTTC.

This clonotype appeared many times. The chain joins TRBV6-4 to TRBJ1-1; D may be TRBD1 (6 bases). Germline CDR1 and CDR2: MRHNA and SNTAGT. This CDR3 region has 14 residues. V was cut by 5 bases and J by 1 base, with 11 bases left in between. CDR3 coding DNA: TGTGCCAGCAGTACAGGGATCCCGAACACTGAAGCTTTCTTT. This translates into CASSTGIPNTEAFF.

This clonotype occurred many times. The chain links TRBV3-1 to TRBJ1-2; the D gene is possibly TRBD1 (5 bases). The V gene's germline CDR1 is LGHDT and CDR2 YNNKEL (reference sequence). The length of the CDR3 is 14 residues. Trimming cost V 1 base and J 5 bases, with 11 bases left between them. The CDR3, as DNA: TGTGCCAGCAGCCAAGGCGGCGGGGGGTATGGCTACACCTTC. Its protein is CASSQGGGGYGYTF.

This clonotype was observed many times. The chain employs TRBV6-6 and TRBJ2-4; TRBD1 matches 9 bases. The V gene's germline CDR1 is MNHNY and CDR2 SVGAGI (reference sequence). The CDR3 is 17 amino acids. V shed 2 bases, J shed 1 base, and the junction held 6 bases outside the gene matches. CDR3 nucleotide sequence: TGTGCCAGCAGTTACGGACAGGGGCGAGGGGCCAAAAACATTCAGTACTTC. Translation: CASSYGQGRGAKNIQYF.

The sample holds many counts of this clonotype. V and J are TRBV20-1 and TRBJ1-4; 7 bases align to TRBD1. V was pared by 0 bases and J by 8 bases, with 6 bases of the junction left unmatched. From germline, CDR1 is DFQATT and CDR2 SNEGSKA (reference sequence). This CDR3 is 14 amino acids long. The CDR3 DNA reads as TGCAGTGCTAGAGAGAGGGGGCCTGGAGAAAAACTGTTTTTT. Translated, it gives CSARERGPGEKLFF.

This sequence joins TRBV6-2 or TRBV6-3 and TRBJ2-1; D possibly corresponds to TRBD2 (5 bases). Trimming stripped 3 bases from V and 9 bases from J, with 12 bases between. CDR3 length: 13 amino acids. Germline V gives CDR1 MNHEY, CDR2 SVGEGT. The CDR3 loop is CASSYYGNSEQFF. CDR3 nucleotide sequence: TGTGCCAGCAGTTATTACGGGAACAGTGAGCAGTTCTTC.

The rearrangement uses TRBV7-9 and TRBJ1-1, with D possibly being TRBD1 (5 bases). Trimming stripped 0 bases from V and 4 bases from J, with 9 bases between. This CDR3 contains 14 residues. Germline V gives CDR1 SEHNR, CDR2 FQNEAQ (reference sequence). The CDR3 region is CASSLAGTATEAFF. The DNA for the CDR3 is TGTGCCAGCAGCTTAGCGGGGACGGCCACTGAAGCTTTCTTT.

This clonotype was counted at least ten times. This rearrangement joins TRBV20-1 to TRBJ1-4; perhaps TRBD1 as D (5 bases). CDR1 is DFQATT, CDR2 SNEGSKA, per germline (reference sequence). CDR3 length equals 13 residues. V lost 6 bases, J lost 8 bases, and 16 bases lay in between. CDR3 protein: CSALKDNLEKLFF. CDR3 DNA: TGCAGTGCCCTCAAGGACAACTTGGAAAAACTGTTTTTT.

This chain joins TRBV4-1 and TRBJ2-7; D gene unclear. V lost 5 bases and J lost 0, with 14 bases in between. The CDR3 sequence is 15 residues long. Germline loops: CDR1 MGHRA, CDR2 YSYEKL. CDR3 sequence reads: CASSSLYSPSYEQYF. For the CDR3, the DNA is TGCGCCAGCAGCTCGCTTTACAGTCCCTCCTACGAGCAGTACTTC.

This clonotype was observed many times. V is TRBV7-3 and J is TRBJ2-3; D unclear. Trimming took off 1 base at V and 4 bases at J, with 12 bases between the two ends. Germline CDR1 SGHTA, CDR2 FQGTGA. This CDR3 spans 15 amino acids. In DNA form, the CDR3 reads TGTGCCAGCAGCTTAAATTCGATTAGTTCAGATACGCAGTATTTT. Translating it yields CASSLNSISSDTQYF.

This clonotype appeared many times. The chain combines TRBV25-1 with TRBJ2-5; tentatively, D is TRBD2 (6 bases). CDR1 is MGHDK, CDR2 SYGVNS, per germline. V was clipped by 4 bases and J by 5 bases, with 20 bases between them. The CDR3 contains 16 residues. CDR3 in DNA: TGTGCCAGCAGTGGGGGGGTAGCGGCGGAGTGGGAGACCCAGTACTTC. Translating gives CASSGGVAAEWETQYF. Complete variable domain (other parts from reference TRBV25-1 and TRBJ2-5): EADIYQTPRYLVIGTGKKITLECSQTMGHDKMYWYQQDPGMELHLIHYSYGVNSTEKGDLSSESTVSRIRTEHFPLTLESARPSHTSQYLCASSGGVAAEWETQYFGPGTRLLVL.

This clonotype was counted at least ten times. This chain uses TRBV7-9 with TRBJ2-7; maybe TRBD1 (7 bases). The germline V and J ends were trimmed by 1 base and 6 bases, with 10 bases remaining between them. Per the germline V gene, CDR1 is SEHNR and CDR2 is FQNEAQ (reference sequence). The CDR3 contains 13 residues. The CDR3 nucleotides read TGTGCCAGCAGCTTAGTTCAGGGGGGCGAGCAGTACTTC. Translation: CASSLVQGGEQYF.

The rearrangement links TRBV27 to TRBJ2-3, with TRBD2 identical over 9 bases. The CDR3 runs to 18 residues. Trimming cost V 6 bases and J 4 bases; bases outside gene matches: 17. Germline assignment: CDR1 MNHEY and CDR2 SMNVEV (reference sequence). As DNA, the CDR3 is TGTGCCAGCAGAAGACAGGGCGGGCTCGCGGGGGGGCCAGATACGCAGTATTTT. Translation gives CASRRQGGLAGGPDTQYF.

The V and J genes are TRBV18 and TRBJ2-7, with 9 nucleotides matching TRBD1. Losses at the gene ends were 1 base for V and 5 bases for J; bases not matched to a gene: 6. There are 15 residues in the CDR3. Germline values: CDR1 KGHSH, CDR2 LQKENI. The CDR3 protein is CASSPQSTGGNEQYF. The DNA of the CDR3 is TGTGCCAGCTCACCACAAAGTACAGGGGGCAACGAGCAGTACTTC.

In this sample, this clonotype turned up many times. This chain uses TRBV12-3 or TRBV12-4 with TRBJ2-3; D may match TRBD1 or TRBD2 (5 bases each). V was clipped by 7 bases and J by 1 base, with 12 bases between them. CDR3 size: 14 residues. As DNA, the CDR3 is TGTGCCAGCACTATTGAGGGACGCACAGATACGCAGTATTTT. This sequence encodes CASTIEGRTDTQYF.

This chain links TRBV7-9 with TRBJ1-5; no reliable D call. CDR3 length: 13 residues. V was shortened by 7 bases and J by 7 bases, with 14 bases between the two germline ends. CDR1 and CDR2 (germline): SEHNR, FQNEAQ (reference sequence). CDR3 region: CASTPGSRQPQHF. The CDR3 region has the DNA TGTGCCAGCACCCCGGGCTCCAGACAGCCCCAGCATTTT.

This clonotype has ten or more counts. The gene calls are TRBV29-1 and TRBJ1-1; 7 bases are shared with TRBD1. Germline assignment: CDR1 SQVTM and CDR2 ANQGSEA. The trim removed 7 bases at V and 1 base at J, leaving 6 bases unmatched. The CDR3 has 13 residues. The CDR3 here is CSAMDRQNTEAFF. The CDR3 nucleotides are TGCAGCGCCATGGACAGGCAGAACACTGAAGCTTTCTTT.

V and J are TRBV6-2 or TRBV6-3 and TRBJ2-2; D is uncertain. This CDR3 spans 13 amino acids. CDR1 MNHEY and CDR2 SVGEGT come from the germline V gene. Trimming pared 5 bases from V and 3 bases from J, leaving 7 bases between. The CDR3: CASSRLYTGELFF. The CDR3, as DNA: TGTGCCAGCAGTAGACTCTACACCGGGGAGCTGTTTTTT.

At least ten counts were recorded for this clonotype. V usage is TRBV21-1 and J usage is TRBJ1-2; TRBD1 is the table's D call and was not checked against the DNA. TRBV21-1 is termed a pseudogene. The CDR3 totals 18 residues. This CDR3 reads CASSKALGDRGPNYGYTF. The CDR3 region has the DNA TGTGCCAGCAGCAAAGCGCTAGGGGACAGGGGACCAAACTATGGCTACACCTTC.

This clonotype was seen repeatedly, ten times or more. V is TRBV3-1 and J is TRBJ1-1, with 7 positions matching TRBD1. J was trimmed by 5 bases and V by 1 base; bases with no gene match: 7. This CDR3 region has 15 residues. Per the germline V gene, CDR1 is LGHDT and CDR2 is YNNKEL (reference sequence). The CDR3 protein is CASSQADREGTEAFF. DNA of the CDR3: TGTGCCAGCAGCCAAGCAGACAGGGAGGGAACTGAAGCTTTCTTT.

In this sample, this clonotype turned up many times. The chain employs TRBV25-1 and TRBJ2-7, with 8 nucleotides matching TRBD1. V shed 4 bases, J shed 7 bases, and the junction held 12 bases outside the gene matches. CDR1 is MGHDK and CDR2 is SYGVNS in the germline V gene. The CDR3 runs to 15 residues. CDR3 coding DNA: TGTGCCAGCAGTGTCCCGGGGACAGGCCAACGAGAGCAGTACTTC. Encoded protein: CASSVPGTGQREQYF.

This clonotype was counted many times. The chain combines TRBV7-9 with TRBJ2-1; D tentatively reads TRBD1 or TRBD2 (5 bases each). V gave up 5 bases and J gave up 7 bases, with 24 bases separating them. The CDR3 sequence is 17 residues long. Germline lookup yields CDR1 SEHNR and CDR2 FQNEAQ (reference sequence). The CDR3 nucleotides are TGTGCCAGCAGCGCCAGTTGGTCGGGACGCCCCTCGAATGAGCAGTTCTTC. Amino acid sequence: CASSASWSGRPSNEQFF.

This clonotype was seen at least ten times. The V call is TRBV5-1, the J call TRBJ1-4; D unclear. V shed 7 bases and J shed 7 bases, with 20 bases lying between them. This CDR3 has 15 residues. Germline V gene data show CDR1 as SGHRS and CDR2 as YFSETQ. The CDR3 DNA reads TGCGCCAGCTCCGTGGAAGGCCACAGAAGTGAAAAACTGTTTTTT. Encoded protein: CASSVEGHRSEKLFF.

The V call is TRBV2, the J call TRBJ2-1; maybe TRBD2 (6 bases). The germline V gene encodes CDR1 SNHLY and CDR2 FYNNEI. The CDR3 runs 12 residues. Trimming took off 7 bases at V and 7 bases at J, with 11 bases between the two ends. The CDR3: CASMAGWNEQFF. CDR3 DNA: TGTGCCAGCATGGCGGGGTGGAATGAGCAGTTCTTC.